This T cell receptor beta chain stems from a study of low-dose radiotherapy and immunotherapy resistance in tumors. As for the study in general: Cohort 1 was given 0.5 Gy per fraction every 2 weeks, for 6.5 Gy total.

V lost 5 bases and J 7 bases, leaving 9 bases between the germline ends. The CDR3 extends over 11 amino acids. Germline lookup yields CDR1 LGHNA and CDR2 YNFKEQ. A word on this clonotype: A much larger clonotype is one base distant, so this may be a read error.

Primers used for first-strand cDNA, a TRAV- and TRBV-specific set, covered both alpha and beta chains. Both a constant-region primer and a V-primer adapter served to amplify TCRs across about 20 PCR cycles. mRNA, after isolation, was amplified by in vitro transcription. TCRdb redid the calling of the reads with MiXCR, one entry per CDR3 protein. The profile covers 65,000 to 85,000 distinct CDR3 sequences, with around a sixth appearing a single time and 1.1% to 1.5% taken by the ten largest. As for time point: after trial treatment. Described treatment: LDRT plus nivolumab, ipilimumab, low-dose cyclophosphamide and aspirin (RACIN trial). Low-dose radiotherapy, low-dose cyclophosphamide, aspirin, ipilimumab and nivolumab were all given to the donors. Each patient who was eligible had an advanced solid tumor with no tumor-infiltrating lymphocytes.

This receptor was taken from a male donor with prostate cancer. The J gene is TRBJ2-7, the V gene TRBV4-2; D gene ambiguous. The sequenced sample was PBMCs, obtained after low-dose radiotherapy plus immunotherapy. The CDR3 DNA reads as TGTGCCAGCAGCGATGTAGATGAGCAGTACTTC. It yields the protein CASSDVDEQYF.